These T cell receptor beta chains were read from a single sample in a study of Ad26.COV2.S vaccination and SARS-CoV-2 variants. Assay used: immunoSEQ multiplex PCR; TCRdb lists only in-frame clones, some missing. The sample lists hundreds of thousands of clones, more than 75% occurring once. The source was peripheral blood, collected in a trial of Ad26.COV2.S vaccine versus placebo. These receptors originate from a person between 18 and 59 years old who received the Ad26.COV2.S COVID-19 vaccine or a placebo. The CDR3 runs from the conserved cysteine through the conserved F or W.

CDR3: CASSTQGVSNQPQHF; V: TRBV19; J: TRBJ1-5
CDR3: CASSLDMDHEKLFF; V: TRBV5-4; J: TRBJ1-4
CDR3: CASSPPQRLRELFF; V: TRBV4-1; J: TRBJ2-2
CDR3: CASSLRGSTEAFF; V: TRBV11-3; J: TRBJ1-1
CDR3: CASSPGQGPNSPLHF; V: TRBV18; J: TRBJ1-6
CDR3: CASSLNSGETQYF; V: TRBV6-5; J: TRBJ2-5
CDR3: CACKGWGYTF; V: TRBV10-1; J: TRBJ1-2
CDR3: CAARGQGSNQPQHF; V: TRBV2; J: TRBJ1-5
CDR3: CASSPRLAGGRVQETQYF; V: TRBV18; J: TRBJ2-5
CDR3: CASSQGTSEQYF; V: TRBV12-3/TRBV12-4; J: TRBJ2-7
CDR3: CASSLDREEAFF; V: TRBV18; J: TRBJ1-1
CDR3: CASSSTMGQPQHF; V: TRBV7-9; J: TRBJ1-5
CDR3: CASSQITGGVKTQYF; V: TRBV4-1; J: TRBJ2-5
CDR3: CAISESFGGLSNQPQHF; V: TRBV10-3; J: TRBJ1-5